The following is a TCR beta chain sequence with its context. The data belong to a study of cytomegalovirus exposure and HLA in healthy donors. V lost 0 bases, J lost 0 bases, and 10 bases lay in between. The CDR3 consists of 16 residues. Germline-derived CDR1 and CDR2 are SGHRS and YFSETQ. Primers: 60 Vbeta forward and 13 Jbeta reverse. Sequenced by immunoSEQ multiplex PCR; TCRdb stores in-frame clones only, minus some. Here the sample spans around 130,000 clones, approximately 83% being singletons. The rearrangement uses TRBV5-1 and TRBJ1-3, with D unclear. This TCR was recovered from a girl aged 2-15 years in good health and CMV-seronegative. The sample was PBMCs. The CDR3 spells CASSLGTVGSGNTIYF. CDR3 DNA sequence: TGCGCCAGCAGCTTGGGTACAGTAGGCTCTGGAAACACCATATATTTT.